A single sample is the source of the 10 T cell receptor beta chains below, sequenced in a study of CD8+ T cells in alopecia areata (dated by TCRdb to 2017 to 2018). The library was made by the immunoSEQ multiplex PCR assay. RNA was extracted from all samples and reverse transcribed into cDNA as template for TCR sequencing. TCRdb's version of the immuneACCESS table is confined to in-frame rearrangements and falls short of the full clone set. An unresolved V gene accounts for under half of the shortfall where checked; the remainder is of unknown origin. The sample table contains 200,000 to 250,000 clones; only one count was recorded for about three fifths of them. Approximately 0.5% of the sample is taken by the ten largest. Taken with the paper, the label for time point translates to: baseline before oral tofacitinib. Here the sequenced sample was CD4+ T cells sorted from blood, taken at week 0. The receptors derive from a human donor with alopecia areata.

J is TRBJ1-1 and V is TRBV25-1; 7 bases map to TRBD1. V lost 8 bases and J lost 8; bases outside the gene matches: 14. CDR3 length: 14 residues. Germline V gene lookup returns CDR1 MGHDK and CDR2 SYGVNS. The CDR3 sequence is CASSPNQGQKEAFF. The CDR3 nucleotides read TGTGCCAGCTCCCCGAATCAGGGACAGAAAGAAGCTTTCTTT.

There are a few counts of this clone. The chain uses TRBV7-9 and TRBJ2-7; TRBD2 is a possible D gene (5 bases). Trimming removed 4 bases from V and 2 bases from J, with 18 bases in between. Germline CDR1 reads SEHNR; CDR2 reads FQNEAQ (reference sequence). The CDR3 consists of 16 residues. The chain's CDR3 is CASSSHPGPGAYEQYF. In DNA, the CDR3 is TGTGCCAGCAGCTCCCATCCGGGCCCCGGGGCCTACGAGCAGTACTTC.

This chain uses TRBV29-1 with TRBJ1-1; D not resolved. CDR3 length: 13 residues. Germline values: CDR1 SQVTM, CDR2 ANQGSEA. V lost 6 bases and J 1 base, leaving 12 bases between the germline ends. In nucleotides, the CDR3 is TGCAGCGTCGGGAGAAACCAGAACACTGAAGCTTTCTTT. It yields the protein CSVGRNQNTEAFF.

CDR3 in DNA: TGCGCCAGCAGTCAAAAGGGCCCTAACACTGAAGCTTTCTTT. Translating it yields CASSQKGPNTEAFF. The chain is built from TRBV23-1 and TRBJ1-1; no clear D gene. TRBV23-1 is reported as an ORF; its role is uncertain. Trimming took 2 bases from V and 2 from J, leaving 9 bases between them. The length of the CDR3 is 14 residues.

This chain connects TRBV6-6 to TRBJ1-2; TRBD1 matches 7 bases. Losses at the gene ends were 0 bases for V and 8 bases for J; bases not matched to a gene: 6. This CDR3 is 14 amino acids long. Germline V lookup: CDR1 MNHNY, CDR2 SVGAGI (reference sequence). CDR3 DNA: TGTGCCAGCAGTTACTCGAGTCAGGGGGTGGGCTACACCTTC. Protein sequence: CASSYSSQGVGYTF.

CDR3 bases: TGTGCCAGCAGCCTCGCTAGCGTGTACAATGAGCAGTTCTTC. Translation: CASSLASVYNEQFF. The rearrangement uses TRBV9 and TRBJ2-1, with D possibly TRBD2 on 6 matching bases. V was trimmed by 4 bases and J by 4 bases, leaving 12 bases between them. The length of the CDR3 is 14 residues. CDR1 is SGDLS, CDR2 YYNGEE, per germline.

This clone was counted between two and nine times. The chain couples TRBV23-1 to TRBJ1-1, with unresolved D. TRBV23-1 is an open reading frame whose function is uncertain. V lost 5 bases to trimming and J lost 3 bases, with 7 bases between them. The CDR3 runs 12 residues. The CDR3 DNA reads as TGCGCCAGCAGTGGTCGGGACACTGAAGCTTTCTTT. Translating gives CASSGRDTEAFF.

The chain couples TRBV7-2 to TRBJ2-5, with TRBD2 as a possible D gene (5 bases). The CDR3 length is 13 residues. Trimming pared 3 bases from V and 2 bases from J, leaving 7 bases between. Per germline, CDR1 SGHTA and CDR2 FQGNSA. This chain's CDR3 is CASSLDSQETQYF. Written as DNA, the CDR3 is TGTGCCAGCAGCTTGGACTCTCAAGAGACCCAGTACTTC.

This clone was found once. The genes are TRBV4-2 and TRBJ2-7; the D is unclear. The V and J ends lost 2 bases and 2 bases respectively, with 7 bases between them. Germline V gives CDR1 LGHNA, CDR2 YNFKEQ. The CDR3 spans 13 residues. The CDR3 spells CASSQLETYEQYF. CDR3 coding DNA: TGTGCCAGCAGCCAATTAGAAACCTACGAGCAGTACTTC.

Here the CDR3 DNA reads TGTGCCAGCGAAACAGGCTACGAGCAGTACTTC. This codes for CASETGYEQYF. The gene calls are TRBV6-1 and TRBJ2-7; D may be TRBD1 (5 bases). The CDR3 has 11 residues. V lost 8 bases, J lost 3 bases, and 8 bases lay in between. The germline gives CDR1 MNHNS, CDR2 SASEGT.